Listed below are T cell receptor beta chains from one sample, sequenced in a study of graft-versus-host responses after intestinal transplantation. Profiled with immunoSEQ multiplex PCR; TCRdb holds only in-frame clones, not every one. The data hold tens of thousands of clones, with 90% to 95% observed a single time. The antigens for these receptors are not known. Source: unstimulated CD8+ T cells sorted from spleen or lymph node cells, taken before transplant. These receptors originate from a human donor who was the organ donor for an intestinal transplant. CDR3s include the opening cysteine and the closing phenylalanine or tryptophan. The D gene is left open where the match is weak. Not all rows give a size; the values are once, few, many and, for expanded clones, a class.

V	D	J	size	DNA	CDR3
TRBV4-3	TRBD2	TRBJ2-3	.	TGCGCCAGCAGCCCTTACCTCGCGGGGGGAAGCACAGATACGCAGTATTTT	CASSPYLAGGSTDTQYF
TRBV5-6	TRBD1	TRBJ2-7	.	TGTGCCAGCAGCGGAGGGACAGGGGGCTACGAGCAGTACTTC	CASSGGTGGYEQYF
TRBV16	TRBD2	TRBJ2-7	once	TGTGCCAGCAGCCAAATGGTCGGGGGGTATTCCTACGAGCAGTACTTC	CASSQMVGGYSYEQYF
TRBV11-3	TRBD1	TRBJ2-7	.	TGTGCCAGCAGCTTTGGGACAGTTCCCGAGCAGTACTTC	CASSFGTVPEQYF
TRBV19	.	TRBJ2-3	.	TGTGCCAGTAGTATCGACCACCTGGGAACAGATACGCAGTATTTT	CASSIDHLGTDTQYF
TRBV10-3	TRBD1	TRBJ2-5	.	TGTGCCATCAGTGAGGGACAGGGGCGAGAGACCCAGTACTTC	CAISEGQGRETQYF
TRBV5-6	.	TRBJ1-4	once	TGTGCCAGCAGCTTGGGAGGAAATGAAAAACTGTTTTTT	CASSLGGNEKLFF
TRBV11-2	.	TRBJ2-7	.	TGTGCCAGCAGCTTAGTAGGCTACGAGCAGTACTTC	CASSLVGYEQYF
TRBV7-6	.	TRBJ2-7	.	TGTGCCAGCAGCCCGCGGACAGGGAGGGAGGATTCCTACGAGCAGTACTTC	CASSPRTGREDSYEQYF
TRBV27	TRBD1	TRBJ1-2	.	TGTGCCAGCAGTTTGGGACAGGGTGATGGCTACACCTTC	CASSLGQGDGYTF
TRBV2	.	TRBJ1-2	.	TGTGCCATCCTTGGGGCGGCCAGGACCTATGGCTACACCTTC	CAILGAARTYGYTF
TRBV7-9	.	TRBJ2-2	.	TGTGCCAGCAGCCTTACAGAGGCATTCTTCGGGACCGGGGAGCTGTTTTTT	CASSLTEAFFGTGELFF
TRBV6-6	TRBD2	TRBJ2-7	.	TGTGCCAGCAGTTACCCTAGCGGGGGCTACGAGCAGTACTTC	CASSYPSGGYEQYF
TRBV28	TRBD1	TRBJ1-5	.	TGTGCCAGCAGTTCCAGGGACAGCTCGATCCAGCCCCAGCATTTT	CASSSRDSSIQPQHF
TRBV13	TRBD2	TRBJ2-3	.	TGTGCCAGCAGCCTTCTAGCGGGGAGCACAGATACGCAGTATTTT	CASSLLAGSTDTQYF
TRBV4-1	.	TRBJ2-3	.	TGCGCCAGCAGCCAAGACCAGGGGGGAAGCACAGATACGCAGTATTTT	CASSQDQGGSTDTQYF
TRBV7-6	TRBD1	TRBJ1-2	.	TGTGCCAGCAGCTTATCCGGGACAGGGGGTTTTGGCTACACCTTC	CASSLSGTGGFGYTF
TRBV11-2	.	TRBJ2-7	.	TGTGCCAGCAGCTTGGACGGCTATGCCTACGAGCAGTACTTC	CASSLDGYAYEQYF
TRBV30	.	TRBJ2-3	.	TGTGCCTGGAGTGTACTAGGAGGGGGCACAGATACGCAGTATTTT	CAWSVLGGGTDTQYF
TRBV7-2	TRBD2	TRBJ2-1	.	TGTGCCAGCAGCCACGCAGCGGGGAGCAATGAGCAGTTCTTC	CASSHAAGSNEQFF
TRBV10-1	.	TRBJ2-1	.	TGCGCCAGCAGTGAGTTAGGGGGGGGAGAAAATGAGCAGTTCTTC	CASSELGGGENEQFF
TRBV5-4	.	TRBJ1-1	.	TGTGCCAGCAGCTTGGCGGGGGGGCATTACACTGAAGCTTTCTTT	CASSLAGGHYTEAFF
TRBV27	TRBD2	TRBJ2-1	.	TGTGCCAGCTGGCTAGCGGGGACGTACAATGAGCAGTTCTTC	CASWLAGTYNEQFF
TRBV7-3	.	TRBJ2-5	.	TGTGCCAGCAGCTACGTGGACCATTCAGAGACCCAGTACTTC	CASSYVDHSETQYF
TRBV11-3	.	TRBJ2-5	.	TGTGCCAGCAGCTTAGATGTGGGGGCCGGCGAGACCCAGTACTTC	CASSLDVGAGETQYF
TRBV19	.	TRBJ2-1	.	TGTGCCAGTAGTATGGGTCCCAAGGAGCAGTTCTTC	CASSMGPKEQFF
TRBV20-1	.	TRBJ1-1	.	TGCAGTGCTAAAAGGGTGACTGAAGCTTTCTTT	CSAKRVTEAFF
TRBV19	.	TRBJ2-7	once	TGTGCCAGTAGTTCGACAGAAACTTTCTACGAGCAGTACTTC	CASSSTETFYEQYF
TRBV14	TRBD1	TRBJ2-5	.	TGTGCCAGCAGCCAAGATTCCCCCGGGACAGGGTTCCAAGAGACCCAGTACTTC	CASSQDSPGTGFQETQYF
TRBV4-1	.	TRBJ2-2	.	TGCGCCAGCAGCCAAGACCCCCCAGGGATCGGGGAGCTGTTTTTT	CASSQDPPGIGELFF
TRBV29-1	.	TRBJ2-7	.	TGCAGCGTCCGCGGTGTTGAGGCGCCCTCCTACGAGCAGTACTTC	CSVRGVEAPSYEQYF
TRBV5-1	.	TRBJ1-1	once	TGCGCCAGCAGCTTGACAGGCGAACTGAACACTGAAGCTTTCTTT	CASSLTGELNTEAFF
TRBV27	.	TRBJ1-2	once	TGTGCCAGCAGTCCTACAGGGAGCTATGGCTACACCTTC	CASSPTGSYGYTF
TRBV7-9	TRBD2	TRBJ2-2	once	TGTGCCAGCAGCTTAGCCCCAGCGGGGGGGCCGTTTTCCGGGGAGCTGTTTTTT	CASSLAPAGGPFSGELFF
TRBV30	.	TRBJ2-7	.	TGTGCCTGGAGTACCGGGAACATCCCCGAGCAGTACTTC	CAWSTGNIPEQYF
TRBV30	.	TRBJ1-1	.	TGTGCCTGGAGGGGGGGCGGGAACACTGAAGCTTTCTTT	CAWRGGGNTEAFF
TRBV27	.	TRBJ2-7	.	TGTGCCAGCAGTCCCTACCGAGGCCACTACGAGCAGTACTTC	CASSPYRGHYEQYF
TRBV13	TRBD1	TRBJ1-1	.	TGTGCCAGCAGCTTAGTCGGGACAGGGCCGAACACTGAAGCTTTCTTT	CASSLVGTGPNTEAFF
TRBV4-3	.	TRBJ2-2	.	TGCGCCAGCAGCCAAGACTCCCAAACCGGGGAGCTGTTTTTT	CASSQDSQTGELFF
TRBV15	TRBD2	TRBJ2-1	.	TGTGCCACCAGCAGAGATTCCGCGGGGGGGAACAATGAGCAGTTCTTC	CATSRDSAGGNNEQFF
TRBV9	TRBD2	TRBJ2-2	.	TGTGCCAGCAGCGGGTCTAGCGGGAGAACCGGGGAGCTGTTTTTT	CASSGSSGRTGELFF
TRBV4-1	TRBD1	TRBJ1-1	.	TGCGCCAGCAGCCAAGGGCGACAGGGGTTGGTGAACACTGAAGCTTTCTTT	CASSQGRQGLVNTEAFF
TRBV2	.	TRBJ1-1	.	TGTGCCATCCCGAGGGGAGGGACTGAAGCTTTCTTT	CAIPRGGTEAFF
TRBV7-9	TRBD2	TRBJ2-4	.	TGTGCCAGCAGCTTAGCCTGGGACTATCTAAACATTCAGTACTTC	CASSLAWDYLNIQYF
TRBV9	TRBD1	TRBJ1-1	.	TGTGCCAGCAGCGCAGGGGGCACTGAAGCTTTCTTT	CASSAGGTEAFF
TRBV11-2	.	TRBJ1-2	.	TGTGCCAGCAGTCGGACACGCGGCTACACCTTC	CASSRTRGYTF
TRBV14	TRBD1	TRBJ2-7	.	TGTGCCAGCAGAATGACAGGGTTCGGCGAGCAGTACTTC	CASRMTGFGEQYF
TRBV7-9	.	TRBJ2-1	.	TGTGCCGCAGCCCTCCTTGGTGAGCAGTTCTTC	CAAALLGEQFF
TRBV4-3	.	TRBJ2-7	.	TGCGCCAGCAGCCAAGGGGACGGGAGCTACGAGCAGTACTTC	CASSQGDGSYEQYF
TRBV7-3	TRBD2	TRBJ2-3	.	TGTGCCAGCAGCCCGCCTAGCGGAGATACGCAGTATTTT	CASSPPSGDTQYF
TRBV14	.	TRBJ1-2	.	TGTGCCAGCAGCCAAGTGGGGAGAGGCGACGGCTACACCTTC	CASSQVGRGDGYTF
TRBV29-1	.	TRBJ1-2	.	TGCAGCGTTGATGGGGACTCGCGGGCAGGCCTACAACCTTATGGCTACACCTTC	CSVDGDSRAGLQPYGYTF
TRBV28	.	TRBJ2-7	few	TGTGCCAGCAGCCCAACTCTCTACGAGCAGTACTTC	CASSPTLYEQYF
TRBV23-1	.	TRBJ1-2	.	TGCGCCAGCAGTCAATCTTGGGCCAGCAGGTGTGGCTACACCTTC	CASSQSWASRCGYTF
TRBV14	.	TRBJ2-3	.	TGTGCCAGCAGCCAAAGGTTTCCTAGCACAGATACGCAGTATTTT	CASSQRFPSTDTQYF
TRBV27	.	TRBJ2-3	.	TGTGCCAGCAGTGACTGGGATACGCAGTATTTT	CASSDWDTQYF
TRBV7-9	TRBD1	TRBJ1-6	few	TGTGCCAGTACAGGGGAATATAATTCACCCCTCCACTTT	CASTGEYNSPLHF
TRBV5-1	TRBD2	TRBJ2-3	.	TGCGCCAGCAGCCCAGGACTAGCGGGGGTTAGCACAGATACGCAGTATTTT	CASSPGLAGVSTDTQYF
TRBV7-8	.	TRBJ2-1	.	TGTGCCAGCAGCTTAGATCCAGCGGAAGTTACCTACAATGAGCAGTTCTTC	CASSLDPAEVTYNEQFF
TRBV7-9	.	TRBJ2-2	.	TGTGCCAGCAGGAGCGGGGAGCTGTTTTTT	CASRSGELFF